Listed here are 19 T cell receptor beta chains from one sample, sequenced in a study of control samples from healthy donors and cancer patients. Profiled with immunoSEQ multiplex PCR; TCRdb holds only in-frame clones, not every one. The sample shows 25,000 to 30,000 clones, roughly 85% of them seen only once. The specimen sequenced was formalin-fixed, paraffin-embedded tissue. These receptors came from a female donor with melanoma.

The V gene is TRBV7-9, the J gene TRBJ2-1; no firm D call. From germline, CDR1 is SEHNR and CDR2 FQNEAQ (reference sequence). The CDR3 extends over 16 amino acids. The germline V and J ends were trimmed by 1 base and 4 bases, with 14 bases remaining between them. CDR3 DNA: TGTGCCAGCAGCTTAGATGCAGCCTCTAATTACAATGAGCAGTTCTTC. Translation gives CASSLDAASNYNEQFF.

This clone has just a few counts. The CDR3 region has the DNA TGTGCCACCAGTCCGGGGCCTGAACTAAAGGGGCAGTTCTTC. Its protein product is CATSPGPELKGQFF. The chain couples TRBV24-1 to TRBJ2-1, with D perhaps TRBD1 or TRBD2 (5 bases each). The CDR3 consists of 14 residues. V shed 6 bases and J shed 12 bases, with 20 bases lying between them. Germline values: CDR1 KGHDR, CDR2 SFDVKD.

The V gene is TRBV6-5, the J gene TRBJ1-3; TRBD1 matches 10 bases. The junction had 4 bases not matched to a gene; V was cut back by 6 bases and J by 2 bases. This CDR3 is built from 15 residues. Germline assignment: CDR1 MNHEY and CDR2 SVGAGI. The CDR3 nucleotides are TGTGCCAGCAGCACCGGGACAGGGGCTGGAAACACCATATATTTT. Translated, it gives CASSTGTGAGNTIYF.

CDR3 sequence reads: CASSSQGQGKNTEAFF. The CDR3 nucleotides are TGCGCCAGCAGCTCGCAGGGACAGGGGAAAAACACTGAAGCTTTCTTT. The chain joins TRBV5-1 to TRBJ1-1; 10 bases are a match to TRBD1. The ends lost 3 bases at V and 2 bases at J; junction bases unmatched: 7. This CDR3 spans 16 amino acids. CDR1 and CDR2 from the germline V gene are SGHRS and YFSETQ.

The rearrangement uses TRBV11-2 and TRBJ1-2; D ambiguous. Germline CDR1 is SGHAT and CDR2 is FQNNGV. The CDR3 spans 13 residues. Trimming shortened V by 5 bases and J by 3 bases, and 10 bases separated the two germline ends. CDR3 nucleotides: TGTGCCAGCAGCCCCGAGAGGGACTATGGCTACACCTTC. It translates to CASSPERDYGYTF.

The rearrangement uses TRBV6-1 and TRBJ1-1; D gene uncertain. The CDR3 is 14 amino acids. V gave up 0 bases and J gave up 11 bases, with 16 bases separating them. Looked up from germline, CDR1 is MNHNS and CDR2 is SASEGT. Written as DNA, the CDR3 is TGTGCCAGCAGTGAAGCGGCGGGGAGAGTCAGCGCTTTCTTT. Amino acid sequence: CASSEAAGRVSAFF.

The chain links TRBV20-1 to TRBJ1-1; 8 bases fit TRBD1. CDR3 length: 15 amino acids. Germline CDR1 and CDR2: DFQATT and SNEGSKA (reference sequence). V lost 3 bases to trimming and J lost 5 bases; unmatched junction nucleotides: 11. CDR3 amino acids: CSASEDRDWWTEAFF. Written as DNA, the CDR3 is TGCAGTGCTAGTGAGGACAGGGATTGGTGGACTGAAGCTTTCTTT.

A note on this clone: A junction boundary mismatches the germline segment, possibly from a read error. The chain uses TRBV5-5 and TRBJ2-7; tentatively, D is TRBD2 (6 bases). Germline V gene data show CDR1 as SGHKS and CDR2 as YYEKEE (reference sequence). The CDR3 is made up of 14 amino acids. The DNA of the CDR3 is TGTGCCAGCAGCCTCCCCCAGCAGGACTACGAGCAGTATTTC. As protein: CASSLPQQDYEQYF.

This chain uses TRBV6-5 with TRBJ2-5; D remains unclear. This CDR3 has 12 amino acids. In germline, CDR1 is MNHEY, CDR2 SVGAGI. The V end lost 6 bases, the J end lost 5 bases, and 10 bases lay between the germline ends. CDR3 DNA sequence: TGTGCCAGCAGAGATACGACGGAGACCCAGTACTTC. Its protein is CASRDTTETQYF.

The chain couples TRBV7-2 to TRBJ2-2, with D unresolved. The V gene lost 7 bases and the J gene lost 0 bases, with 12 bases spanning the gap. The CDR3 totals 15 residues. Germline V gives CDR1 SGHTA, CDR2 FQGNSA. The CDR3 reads CASMRTAPNTGELFF. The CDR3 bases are TGTGCCAGCATGAGAACTGCGCCGAACACCGGGGAGCTGTTTTTT.

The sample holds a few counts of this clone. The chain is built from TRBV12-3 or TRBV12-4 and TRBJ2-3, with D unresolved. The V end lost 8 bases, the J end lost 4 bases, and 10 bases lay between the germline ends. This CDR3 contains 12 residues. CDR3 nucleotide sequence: TGTGCCAGCCGACGCGCGGCAGATACGCAGTATTTT. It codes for CASRRAADTQYF.

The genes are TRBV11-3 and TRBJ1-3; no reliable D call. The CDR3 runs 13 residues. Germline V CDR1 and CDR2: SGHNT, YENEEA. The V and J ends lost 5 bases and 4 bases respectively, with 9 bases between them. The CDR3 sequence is CASSPVQGNTIYF. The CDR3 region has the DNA TGTGCCAGCAGCCCGGTCCAGGGAAACACCATATATTTT.

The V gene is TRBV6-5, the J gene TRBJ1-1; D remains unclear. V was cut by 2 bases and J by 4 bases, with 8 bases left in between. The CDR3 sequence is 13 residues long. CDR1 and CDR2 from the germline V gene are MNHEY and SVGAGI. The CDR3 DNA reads TGTGCCAGCAGTTACGACCTTACCACTGAAGCTTTCTTT. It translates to CASSYDLTTEAFF.

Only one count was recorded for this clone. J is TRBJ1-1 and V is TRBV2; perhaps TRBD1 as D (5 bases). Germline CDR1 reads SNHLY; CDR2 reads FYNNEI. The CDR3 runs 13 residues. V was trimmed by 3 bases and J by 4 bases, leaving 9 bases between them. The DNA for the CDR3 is TGTGCCAGCAGTGACTCTGGGGCCACTGAAGCTTTCTTT. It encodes CASSDSGATEAFF.

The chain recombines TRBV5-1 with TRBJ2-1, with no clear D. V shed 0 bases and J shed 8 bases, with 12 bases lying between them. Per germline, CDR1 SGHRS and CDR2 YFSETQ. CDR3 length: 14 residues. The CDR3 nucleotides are TGCGCCAGCAGCTTGGGGACCGTTGGGGATGAGCAGTTCTTC. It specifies CASSLGTVGDEQFF. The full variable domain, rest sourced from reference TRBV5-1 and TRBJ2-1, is KAGVTQTPRYLIKTRGQQVTLSCSPISGHRSVSWYQQTPGQGLQFLFEYFSETQRNKGNFPGRFSGRQFSNSRSEMNVSTLELGDSALYLCASSLGTVGDEQFFGPGTRLTVL.

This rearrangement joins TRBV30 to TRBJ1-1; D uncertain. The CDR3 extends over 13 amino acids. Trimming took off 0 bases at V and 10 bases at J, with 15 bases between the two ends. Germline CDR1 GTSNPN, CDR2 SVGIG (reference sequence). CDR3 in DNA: TGTGCCTGGAGTGTATCTGCCAGTGCCTCAGCTTTCTTT. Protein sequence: CAWSVSASASAFF.

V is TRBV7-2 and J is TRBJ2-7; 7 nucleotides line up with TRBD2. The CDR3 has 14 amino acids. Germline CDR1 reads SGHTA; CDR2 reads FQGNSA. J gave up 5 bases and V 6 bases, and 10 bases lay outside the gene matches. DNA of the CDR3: TGTGCCAGCAGACTCTTGGGGGAGGGTAACGAGCAGTACTTC. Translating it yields CASRLLGEGNEQYF.

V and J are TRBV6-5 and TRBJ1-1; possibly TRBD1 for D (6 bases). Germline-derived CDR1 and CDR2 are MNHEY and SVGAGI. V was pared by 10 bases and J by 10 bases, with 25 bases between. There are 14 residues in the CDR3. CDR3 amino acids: CATRTGPSRGLAFF. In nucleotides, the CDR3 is TGTGCCACACGGACCGGCCCTTCCAGGGGCTTAGCTTTCTTT.

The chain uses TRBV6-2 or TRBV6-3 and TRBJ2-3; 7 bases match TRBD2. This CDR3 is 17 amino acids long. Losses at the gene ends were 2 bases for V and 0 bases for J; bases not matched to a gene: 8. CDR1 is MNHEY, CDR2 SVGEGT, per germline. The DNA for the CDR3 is TGTGCCAGCAGTTACATCAAGCGGGACCCCAGCACAGATACGCAGTATTTT. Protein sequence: CASSYIKRDPSTDTQYF.